What follows is one TCR beta chain and its context. Its antigen is undetermined. The sample originates from a study of persistence of HIV-infected CD4 T cells. Whole-study results and caveats: Degenerate expanded CDR3beta sequences were enriched among CMV- and Gag-responding cells.

The libraries were made with immunoSEQ version 4 in survey mode. The assay was immunoSEQ multiplex PCR, and TCRdb's table has in-frame clones only and misses some. In the table there are around 45,000 clones, roughly 90% of which are singletons. The CDR3 loop spans 14 amino acids. From germline, CDR1 is SGHTA and CDR2 FQGTGA. The V and J ends lost 5 bases and 2 bases, in that order; junction bases with no gene match: 5. Anti-CD3/anti-CD28 beads served as a nonspecific positive control stimulus. CD4+ T cells upregulating both CD40 ligand and CD69 were sorted as responding cells. This material consisted of CD4+ T cells sorted from PBMCs after roughly 18-hour stimulation, taken from a patient who received antiretroviral therapy. This chain connects TRBV7-3 to TRBJ2-7; 8 bases line up with TRBD2. The TCR comes from an adult man with HIV who was CMV-seropositive. CDR3 protein: CASSPAGGAYEQYF. The DNA for the CDR3 is TGTGCCAGCAGCCCCGCGGGGGGAGCCTACGAGCAGTACTTC.